This TCR beta chain derives from a study of blood T cell repertoires in COVID-19. As for the study in general: The United States, Italy and Spain supplied acute and convalescent COVID-19 samples. From T cells, B-cell-depleted T cells, or PBMCs came the material, which was cDNA or gDNA.

The V gene's germline CDR1 is SGDLS and CDR2 YYNGEE. The CDR3 has 15 residues. The ends lost 2 bases at V and 2 bases at J; junction bases unmatched: 3. Study processing details: The assay estimated nucleated cells by amplifying reference gene primers. TCRdb's table, derived via immunoSEQ multiplex PCR, lists solely in-frame clones and lacks some. The V and J calls and clone size come from that table; D and trimming were worked out from the DNA. The table lists under 200,000 clones, 87% of them singletons. The V call is TRBV9, the J call TRBJ1-3, with TRBD1 matching over 8 bases. The source material was peripheral blood. This clonotype was sampled from a woman aged 55-69 years who had recovered from COVID-19. CDR3 residues: CASSVQGAAGNTIYF. CDR3 DNA sequence: TGTGCCAGCAGCGTTCAGGGGGCGGCTGGAAACACCATATATTTT. Drawing the rest from reference TRBV9 and TRBJ1-3, the complete variable domain is DSGVTQTPKHLITATGQRVTLRCSPRSGDLSVYWYQQSLDQGLQFLIQYYNGEERAKGNILERFSAQQFPDLHSELNLSSLELGDSALYFCASSVQGAAGNTIYFGEGSWLTVV.